What follows are 16 T cell receptor beta chains derived from one specimen sequenced in a study of identical twins. Each CDR3 protein gets one entry after TCRdb re-called the 5' RACE reads with MiXCR. The sample lists 690,000 or so distinct CDR3 sequences, about 9.4% seen once, with 0.8% to 1% in the top ten. Another study also made use of these data, one on yellow fever vaccine responses in identical twins.

Sample: PBMCs. The receptors originated from a woman younger than 30 in good health.

This clonotype was seen at least ten times. The V and J genes are TRBV5-1 and TRBJ1-1; the match to TRBD1 covers 9 bases. CDR3 length: 15 amino acids. Unmatched junction bases numbered 7, after V lost 6 bases and J lost 1 base. Germline V gene sequence: CDR1 SGHRS, CDR2 YFSETQ. The CDR3, as DNA: TGCGCCAGCACCCAAAGGACAGGGGCGAACACTGAAGCTTTCTTT. It codes for CASTQRTGANTEAFF.

V usage is TRBV6-5 and J usage is TRBJ2-1, with 7 bases that match TRBD2. From germline, CDR1 is MNHEY and CDR2 SVGAGI. The CDR3 totals 11 residues. V dropped 8 bases and J dropped 10; count of bases not matched to a gene: 5. CDR3: CASRGVREQFF. The CDR3, as DNA: TGTGCCAGCCGGGGGGTGCGGGAGCAGTTCTTC.

The sample holds many counts of this clonotype. The V gene is TRBV5-1, the J gene TRBJ2-5, with 9 bases lining up with TRBD2. Trimming took 6 bases from V and 2 from J; bases not matched to a gene: 5. This CDR3 contains 14 residues. The germline gives CDR1 SGHRS, CDR2 YFSETQ. Here the CDR3 DNA reads TGCGCCAGCAAGAAGCGGGGGGATCAAGAGACCCAGTACTTC. This encodes CASKKRGDQETQYF.

This clonotype was seen a handful of times. V is TRBV7-2 and J is TRBJ2-3, with unresolved D. Per the germline V gene, CDR1 is SGHTA and CDR2 is FQGNSA. This CDR3 is built from 12 residues. Trimming took 4 bases from V and 6 from J, leaving 8 bases between them. CDR3 sequence (DNA): TGTGCCAGCAGCTCCCCCTCGGATACGCAGTATTTT. Translation gives CASSSPSDTQYF.

The chain has TRBV7-6 and TRBJ2-5; D perhaps matches TRBD1 (5 bases). This CDR3 is built from 18 residues. Looked up from germline, CDR1 is SGHVS and CDR2 is FNYEAQ. The V gene lost 7 bases and the J gene lost 5 bases, with 29 bases spanning the gap. Here the CDR3 reads CASNTLGQVPGKWETQYF. The CDR3 coding sequence is TGTGCCAGCAACACCCTGGGCCAGGTTCCAGGGAAGTGGGAGACCCAGTACTTC.

This clonotype was seen many times. The chain couples TRBV5-1 to TRBJ2-6, with a tentative D call TRBD1 (6 bases). V was cut by 4 bases and J by 4 bases, with 15 bases left in between. Germline CDR1 and CDR2: SGHRS and YFSETQ. The CDR3 has 16 amino acids. CDR3 amino acids: CASSLKTGPGANVLTF. Here the CDR3 DNA reads TGCGCCAGCAGCCTAAAAACAGGGCCAGGGGCCAACGTCCTGACTTTC.

The rearrangement uses TRBV6-5 and TRBJ2-7; D possibly corresponds to TRBD1 (5 bases). The CDR3 is 14 residues long. The germline V and J ends were trimmed by 0 bases and 7 bases, with 13 bases remaining between them. Germline V gene sequence: CDR1 MNHEY, CDR2 SVGAGI. This CDR3 is CASSYSTQGSEQYF. CDR3 bases: TGTGCCAGCAGTTACTCGACGCAGGGAAGTGAGCAGTACTTC.

V gene TRBV10-3 combines with J gene TRBJ1-1, with D possibly matching TRBD1 (5 bases). CDR1 is ENHRY and CDR2 is SYGVKD in the germline V gene. This CDR3 has 12 residues. Trimming stripped 4 bases from V and 4 bases from J, with 7 bases between. In DNA, the CDR3 is TGTGCCATCAGTGCCGACAGCACTGAAGCTTTCTTT. As protein: CAISADSTEAFF.

The chain recombines TRBV7-2 with TRBJ2-5, with D unclear. Germline V gene sequence: CDR1 SGHTA, CDR2 FQGNSA. The CDR3 length is 16 residues. V was clipped by 2 bases and J by 3 bases, with 16 bases between them. The CDR3 loop is CASSLYMGGVEETQYF. The CDR3 DNA is TGTGCCAGCAGCTTATATATGGGCGGTGTGGAAGAGACCCAGTACTTC.

The sample holds many counts of this clonotype. V gene TRBV12-3 or TRBV12-4 combines with J gene TRBJ1-1; D is unclear. Trimming cost V 6 bases and J 1 base, with 12 bases left between them. The CDR3 is 14 residues long. CDR3 protein: CASSPPTQNTEAFF. In DNA form, the CDR3 reads TGTGCCAGCAGCCCACCCACTCAGAACACTGAAGCTTTCTTT.

This clonotype was found a few times. The chain has TRBV5-1 and TRBJ2-3; 7 bases agree with TRBD2. CDR3 length: 15 residues. Germline V lookup: CDR1 SGHRS, CDR2 YFSETQ. The J segment lost 2 bases and the V segment lost 0 bases, leaving 3 bases of the junction unmatched. The CDR3 region is CASSLVGTNTDTQYF. The CDR3, as DNA: TGCGCCAGCAGCTTGGTGGGGACTAACACAGATACGCAGTATTTT.

This clonotype has a handful of counts. The rearrangement joins TRBV11-1 to TRBJ2-4; maybe TRBD1 (6 bases). The germline gives CDR1 SGHAT, CDR2 FQDESV (reference sequence). Trimming stripped 2 bases from V and 0 bases from J, with 17 bases between. This CDR3 region has 18 residues. The CDR3 nucleotides read TGTGCCAGCAGCTTACCTTCGGACAGACCCCTAGCCAAAAACATTCAGTACTTC. Its translation is CASSLPSDRPLAKNIQYF.

This sequence joins TRBV5-1 and TRBJ2-3; D may be TRBD2 (6 bases). Looked up from germline, CDR1 is SGHRS and CDR2 is YFSETQ. This CDR3 comprises 16 residues. With 1 base removed from V and 2 bases from J, the gap between germline ends came to 14 bases. CDR3 nucleotides: TGCGCCAGCAGCTTGAATGGCGGGACGGTCACAGATACGCAGTATTTT. Protein product: CASSLNGGTVTDTQYF. Variable domain in full (rest from reference TRBV5-1 and TRBJ2-3): KAGVTQTPRYLIKTRGQQVTLSCSPISGHRSVSWYQQTPGQGLQFLFEYFSETQRNKGNFPGRFSGRQFSNSRSEMNVSTLELGDSALYLCASSLNGGTVTDTQYFGPGTRLTVL.

This clonotype was found a few times. The chain uses TRBV6-2 or TRBV6-3 and TRBJ2-3; 7 positions agree with TRBD2. Germline CDR1 is MNHEY and CDR2 is SVGEGT. V shed 6 bases, J shed 2 bases, and the junction held 8 bases outside the gene matches. The CDR3 loop spans 15 amino acids. The CDR3 loop is CASSHQRGDTDTQYF. DNA for the CDR3: TGTGCCAGCAGCCACCAGCGGGGCGACACAGATACGCAGTATTTT.

The genes are TRBV5-1 and TRBJ2-3, with no clear D. Germline CDR1 is SGHRS and CDR2 is YFSETQ. This CDR3 region has 14 residues. The germline V and J ends were trimmed by 2 bases and 6 bases, with 13 bases remaining between them. CDR3 coding DNA: TGCGCCAGCAGCTTAGCCTCGCAGCGCGATACGCAGTATTTT. Its protein is CASSLASQRDTQYF.

The gene calls are TRBV5-4 and TRBJ1-4; D may be TRBD1 (6 bases). CDR1 is SGHNT and CDR2 is YYREEE in the germline V gene (reference sequence). The CDR3 is made up of 14 amino acids. With 5 bases removed from V and 8 bases from J, the gap between germline ends came to 16 bases. This chain's CDR3 is CASSFRDKAEKLFF. In DNA, the CDR3 is TGTGCCAGCAGTTTCCGGGACAAGGCGGAAAAACTGTTTTTT.